The 20 T cell receptor beta chains below were found in one sample sequenced in a study of Graves' ophthalmopathy and Graves' hyperthyroidism. TCR beta CDR3 amplification used RNA transcripts. HTBI primers primed a first-round RT-PCR, and a second-round multiplex PCR followed. TCRdb re-called the multiplex PCR reads through MiXCR, storing one row per CDR3 protein. The data show around 400,000 distinct CDR3 sequences, with approximately 16% seen just once and 1.5% to 2% held by the top ten. The sample comprised peripheral blood. These receptors came from a woman between 18 and 30 years old with Graves' ophthalmopathy.

This clonotype was observed many times. V usage is TRBV12-3 or TRBV12-4 and J usage is TRBJ1-1; 7 bases are shared with TRBD1. Trimming at V came to 5 bases and at J to 1 base, leaving 7 bases not matched to a gene. CDR3 length equals 15 residues. CDR3 in DNA: TGTGCCAGCAGTACCCGGACAGGACCGAACACTGAAGCTTTCTTT. Amino acids: CASSTRTGPNTEAFF.

Many counts were recorded for this clonotype. The chain couples TRBV29-1 to TRBJ1-1; D unresolved. In germline, CDR1 is SQVTM, CDR2 ANQGSEA. The CDR3 covers 13 residues. V was pared by 7 bases and J by 0 bases, with 12 bases between. The CDR3 DNA sequence: TGCAGCGCGGAACGGGCGTTGAACACTGAAGCTTTCTTT. Protein product: CSAERALNTEAFF.

This clonotype appeared many times. The J gene is TRBJ2-7, the V gene TRBV29-1; D remains unclear. From germline, CDR1 is SQVTM and CDR2 ANQGSEA. Between the trimmed V and J ends, which lost 4 bases and 1 base, there was a span of 5 bases. The CDR3 runs 11 residues. CDR3 nucleotides: TGCAGCGTTGCTGGGTCCTACGAGCAGTACTTC. Translated, it gives CSVAGSYEQYF.

This clonotype came up many times. The gene calls are TRBV9 and TRBJ2-7, with TRBD1 matching over 9 bases. This CDR3 spans 13 amino acids. V lost 3 bases, J lost 5 bases, and 3 bases stayed unmatched. The germline V gene encodes CDR1 SGDLS and CDR2 YYNGEE. This CDR3 reads CASSDRGRDEQYF. The CDR3 DNA sequence: TGTGCCAGCAGCGACAGGGGGCGGGACGAGCAGTACTTC.

This clonotype was recorded at least ten times. The chain couples TRBV6-2 or TRBV6-3 to TRBJ1-5, with TRBD1 matching over 11 bases. The V gene end was trimmed by 2 bases and the J gene end by 3 bases; junction bases not matched to a gene: 9. This CDR3 comprises 18 residues. Germline V gene data show CDR1 as MNHEY and CDR2 as SVGEGT. CDR3 loop: CASSYRPGQGANNQPQHF. In DNA form, the CDR3 reads TGTGCCAGCAGTTACCGACCTGGACAGGGGGCGAACAATCAGCCCCAGCATTTT.

This clonotype was detected ten times or more. V is TRBV18 and J is TRBJ2-2; D ambiguous. Trimming removed 5 bases from V and 12 bases from J, with 16 bases in between. In germline, CDR1 is KGHSH, CDR2 LQKENI. The CDR3 is 13 residues long. CDR3 residues: CASSDSGRQKLFF. The DNA of the CDR3 is TGTGCCAGCTCAGATTCCGGCAGGCAAAAGCTGTTTTTT.

This clonotype came up many times. CDR3 DNA: TGTGCCAGCAGCTTAACGTCGACCAGCACTGAAGCTTTCTTT. Residues: CASSLTSTSTEAFF. The chain employs TRBV7-3 and TRBJ1-1; unclear D gene. Trimming removed 0 bases at V and 4 bases at J, with 9 bases between. Per the germline V gene, CDR1 is SGHTA and CDR2 is FQGTGA. CDR3 size: 14 residues.

The table lists this clonotype with many counts. The chain carries TRBV29-1 and TRBJ2-2, with D uncertain. Germline assignment: CDR1 SQVTM and CDR2 ANQGSEA. The CDR3 totals 12 residues. The V end was cut by 6 bases, the J end by 7 bases, with 12 bases between. DNA of the CDR3: TGCAGCGTCGCGACGGACCGCGGGGAGCTGTTTTTT. Translated, it gives CSVATDRGELFF.

This clonotype was picked up many times. V gene TRBV11-2 combines with J gene TRBJ2-7; perhaps D is TRBD1 or TRBD2 (5 bases each). This CDR3 has 13 residues. The V and J ends lost 5 bases and 1 base respectively, with 9 bases between them. CDR1 and CDR2 (germline): SGHAT, FQNNGV. This chain's CDR3 is CASSGGPSYEQYF. The CDR3 DNA follows: TGTGCCAGCAGCGGGGGTCCGTCCTACGAGCAGTACTTC.

This clonotype was found many times. The V and J genes are TRBV12-3 or TRBV12-4 and TRBJ2-5, with D possibly being TRBD1 (7 bases). CDR3 length: 16 amino acids. Between the trimmed V and J ends, which lost 2 bases and 3 bases, there was a span of 16 bases. Here the CDR3 reads CASSLWGGGTEETQYF. The CDR3 DNA reads TGTGCCAGCAGTTTATGGGGTGGGGGGACAGAAGAGACCCAGTACTTC.

This clonotype has ten or more counts. The CDR3 loop is CASSLGGRAHGYTEAFF. The CDR3 region has the DNA TGTGCCAGCAGTTTAGGGGGCAGGGCCCACGGGTACACTGAAGCTTTCTTT. The rearrangement links TRBV28 to TRBJ1-1; TRBD1 is a possible D gene (6 bases). The germline CDR1 and CDR2 sequences are MDHEN and SYDVKM. The CDR3 covers 17 residues. V lost 2 bases to trimming and J lost 3 bases, with 19 bases between them.

This clonotype showed up many times. The V and J genes are TRBV27 and TRBJ2-7, with 9 bases that match TRBD1. CDR3 size: 14 residues. In germline, CDR1 is MNHEY, CDR2 SMNVEV (reference sequence). The ends lost 4 bases at V and 6 bases at J; junction bases unmatched: 7. The CDR3 spells CASSSDRGGGEQYF. The CDR3 DNA is TGTGCCAGCAGTTCGGACAGGGGCGGAGGCGAGCAGTACTTC.

At least ten counts were recorded for this clonotype. Here the CDR3 omits its conserved ending phenylalanine or tryptophan, so a read error is the likely source. J is TRBJ2-5 and V is TRBV11-2, with D hard to call. CDR3 length: 14 amino acids. Germline V CDR1 and CDR2: SGHAT, FQNNGV. V lost 2 bases, J lost 5 bases, and 12 bases lay in between. The CDR3 is CASSLFIIGETQYL. The CDR3 coding sequence is TGTGCCAGCAGCTTATTTATTATAGGGGAGACCCAGTACCTC.

This clonotype was counted many times. The rearrangement uses TRBV11-2 and TRBJ2-5; the D is unclear. The germline gives CDR1 SGHAT, CDR2 FQNNGV. With 5 bases removed from V and 4 bases from J, the gap between germline ends came to 11 bases. The CDR3 loop spans 13 amino acids. The CDR3 sequence is CASSRPQRETQYF. The CDR3 coding sequence is TGTGCCAGCAGCCGGCCGCAAAGAGAGACCCAGTACTTC.

This clonotype occurred many times. This chain uses TRBV6-2 or TRBV6-3 with TRBJ1-5, with 8 bases matching TRBD1. V lost 6 bases to trimming and J lost 9 bases; unmatched junction nucleotides: 7. CDR3 length equals 13 residues. The germline V gene encodes CDR1 MNHEY and CDR2 SVGEGT. The CDR3 sequence: CASSSRTGPPQHF. The CDR3 DNA is TGTGCCAGCAGCTCAAGGACAGGGCCGCCCCAGCATTTT.

This clonotype appeared many times. The chain carries TRBV28 and TRBJ1-6; D gene unclear. Germline V CDR1 and CDR2: MDHEN, SYDVKM. The CDR3 contains 16 residues. The V and J ends lost 7 bases and 7 bases respectively, with 20 bases between them. CDR3 sequence (DNA): TGTGCCAGCACCCGATTGGATCAGTCAGGAAATTCACCCCTCCACTTT. Its protein product is CASTRLDQSGNSPLHF. The variable domain in full, with the rest retrieved from reference TRBV28 and TRBJ1-6, is DVKVTQSSRYLVKRTGEKVFLECVQDMDHENMFWYRQDPGLGLRLIYFSYDVKMKEKGDIPEGYSVSREKKERFSLILESASTNQTSMYLCASTRLDQSGNSPLHFGNGTRLTVT.

The genes are TRBV6-1 and TRBJ1-5, with TRBD1 matching 11 bases. Germline V CDR1 and CDR2: MNHNS, SASEGT. This CDR3 has 15 amino acids. V dropped 6 bases and J dropped 7; count of bases not matched to a gene: 8. The CDR3 DNA follows: TGTGCCAGCAGGAGGGGACAGGGGGAAAACCAGCCCCAGCATTTT. Protein product: CASRRGQGENQPQHF.

This clonotype was seen many times. The chain links TRBV6-2 or TRBV6-3 to TRBJ2-2; a possible D gene is TRBD2 (6 bases). V gave up 0 bases and J gave up 0 bases, with 8 bases separating them. This CDR3 is 16 amino acids long. CDR1 and CDR2 from the germline V gene are MNHEY and SVGEGT. CDR3 residues: CASSYSGLPNTGELFF. The CDR3 region has the DNA TGTGCCAGCAGTTACTCGGGACTGCCGAACACCGGGGAGCTGTTTTTT.

This clonotype showed up just a few times. This chain links TRBV30 with TRBJ1-1; D is ambiguous. Trimming cost V 4 bases and J 3 bases, with 9 bases left between them. The V gene's germline CDR1 is GTSNPN and CDR2 SVGIG (reference sequence). The CDR3 is made up of 12 amino acids. As DNA, the CDR3 is TGTGCCTGGAACCGGCAGCACACTGAAGCTTTCTTT. It encodes CAWNRQHTEAFF.

The table lists this clonotype with a few counts. This may be a read error, as it is one base from a much larger clone. The rearrangement uses TRBV7-6 and TRBJ1-1, with 9 bases fitting TRBD1. Germline V gene lookup returns CDR1 SGHVS and CDR2 FNYEAQ. With 5 bases clipped from V and 4 bases from J, the junction kept 11 bases outside the gene matches. CDR3 length equals 16 residues. The CDR3 loop is CASSAQTGGLSTEAFF. The CDR3, as DNA: TGTGCCAGCAGCGCTCAAACAGGGGGCCTGAGCACTGAAGCTTTCTTT.